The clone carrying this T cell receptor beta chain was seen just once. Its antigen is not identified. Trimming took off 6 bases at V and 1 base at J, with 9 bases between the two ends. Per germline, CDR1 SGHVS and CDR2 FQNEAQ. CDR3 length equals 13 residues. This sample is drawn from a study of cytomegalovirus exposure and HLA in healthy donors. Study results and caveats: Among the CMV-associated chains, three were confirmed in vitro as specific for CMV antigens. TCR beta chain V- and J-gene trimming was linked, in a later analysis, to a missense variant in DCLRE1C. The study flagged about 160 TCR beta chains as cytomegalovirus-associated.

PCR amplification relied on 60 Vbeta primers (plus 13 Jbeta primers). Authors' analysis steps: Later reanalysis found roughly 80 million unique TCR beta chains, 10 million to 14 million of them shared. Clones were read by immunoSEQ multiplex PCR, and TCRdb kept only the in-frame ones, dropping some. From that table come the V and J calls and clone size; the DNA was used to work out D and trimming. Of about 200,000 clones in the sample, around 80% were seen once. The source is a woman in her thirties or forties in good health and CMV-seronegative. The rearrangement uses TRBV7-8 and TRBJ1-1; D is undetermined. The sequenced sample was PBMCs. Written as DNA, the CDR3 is TGTGCCAGCAGTATTACAACGAACACTGAAGCTTTCTTT. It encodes CASSITTNTEAFF.